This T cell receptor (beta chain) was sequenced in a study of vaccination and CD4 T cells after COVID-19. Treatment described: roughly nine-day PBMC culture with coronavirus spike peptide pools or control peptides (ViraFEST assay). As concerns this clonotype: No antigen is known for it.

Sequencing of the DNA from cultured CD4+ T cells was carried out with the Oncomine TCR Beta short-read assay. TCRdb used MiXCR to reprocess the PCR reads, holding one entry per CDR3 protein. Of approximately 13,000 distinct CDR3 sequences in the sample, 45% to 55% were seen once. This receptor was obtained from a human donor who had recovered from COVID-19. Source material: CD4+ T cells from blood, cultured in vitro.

The CDR3, as DNA: TGTGCCAACCCCTGGGGACTAGCGGAGTCAAGTCCCACCTACGAGCAGTACTTC. It specifies CANPWGLAESSPTYEQYF. V and J are TRBV28 and TRBJ2-7, with TRBD2 identical over 11 bases. CDR3 length equals 18 residues. V gave up 10 bases and J gave up 2 bases; unmatched junction bases: 19. Germline loops: CDR1 MDHEN, CDR2 SYDVKM.